Below are 9 T cell receptor beta chains sequenced from a single sample in a study of blood T cell repertoires in COVID-19. Only in-frame clones appear in the TCRdb table, and some are missing; sequencing was by immunoSEQ multiplex PCR. Here the sample spans about 200,000 clones, around 81% being singletons. Sequenced material: PBMCs or T cells enriched from blood (not recorded which). The receptors here all came from a woman between 40 and 50 years old with acute COVID-19.

The V call is TRBV29-1, the J call TRBJ2-2; a weak D match, TRBD1 (5 bases). V was trimmed by 4 bases and J by 3 bases, leaving 9 bases between them. The CDR3 is 13 residues long. Germline V gene sequence: CDR1 SQVTM, CDR2 ANQGSEA. CDR3 DNA: TGCAGCGTTGGGGAAGGGGACACCGGGGAGCTGTTTTTT. This translates into CSVGEGDTGELFF.

V and J are TRBV28 and TRBJ1-4; a possible D gene is TRBD1 (6 bases). The CDR3 is 18 residues long. V gave up 5 bases and J gave up 0 bases, with 19 bases separating them. Per germline, CDR1 MDHEN and CDR2 SYDVKM. In DNA form, the CDR3 reads TGTGCCAGCAGTCTCCGGGGGGCCCAGACCCCAACTAATGAAAAACTGTTTTTT. This encodes CASSLRGAQTPTNEKLFF.

This clone was counted once. The chain is built from TRBV5-1 and TRBJ1-2; D gene unclear. Germline V lookup: CDR1 SGHRS, CDR2 YFSETQ. V was shortened by 0 bases and J by 8 bases, with 11 bases between the two germline ends. This CDR3 is built from 13 residues. DNA for the CDR3: TGCGCCAGCAGCTTGGGAGCCGCAGGAGGCTACACCTTC. Amino acids: CASSLGAAGGYTF.

The chain uses TRBV27 and TRBJ2-7, with TRBD1 matching 10 bases. V trimming: 3 bases; J trimming: 6 bases; junction bases outside the gene matches: 5. Germline-derived CDR1 and CDR2 are MNHEY and SMNVEV (reference sequence). This CDR3 comprises 14 residues. CDR3 amino acids: CASSFRDRGGEQYF. The CDR3 region has the DNA TGTGCCAGCAGTTTCCGGGACAGGGGAGGCGAGCAGTACTTC.

The V gene is TRBV28, the J gene TRBJ1-1; D ambiguous. This CDR3 has 15 amino acids. Germline V lookup: CDR1 MDHEN, CDR2 SYDVKM. Trimming removed 3 bases from V and 4 bases from J, with 15 bases in between. Here the CDR3 DNA reads TGTGCCAGCAGTTTCGGTGCGGGGTTACGCACTGAAGCTTTCTTT. Protein product: CASSFGAGLRTEAFF.

V is TRBV3-1 (or the pseudogene TRBV3-2) and J is TRBJ1-2, with D possibly matching TRBD1 (5 bases). The CDR3 has 14 residues. The V end was cut by 3 bases, the J end by 4 bases, with 12 bases between. The germline gives CDR1 LGHDT, CDR2 YNNKEL (reference sequence). The CDR3 sequence: CASSHDQGSYGYTF. The CDR3 DNA reads as TGTGCCAGCAGCCATGATCAGGGCAGCTATGGCTACACCTTC.

This chain connects TRBV30 to TRBJ1-6; D not certain. In germline, CDR1 is GTSNPN, CDR2 SVGIG (reference sequence). Trimming took 2 bases from V and 6 from J, leaving 11 bases between them. The length of the CDR3 is 14 residues. The CDR3 region has the DNA TGTGCCTGGAGTCTGGGCGGGCCTAATTCACCCCTCCACTTT. Residues: CAWSLGGPNSPLHF.

The chain uses TRBV7-8 and TRBJ1-6; 7 bases fit TRBD1. Germline V gene sequence: CDR1 SGHVS, CDR2 FQNEAQ. The CDR3 runs 15 residues. V shed 5 bases, J shed 6 bases, and the junction held 7 bases outside the gene matches. The DNA of the CDR3 is TGTGCCAGCAGCGCCTACGGGACAGCTAATTCACCCCTCCACTTT. Encoded protein: CASSAYGTANSPLHF.

The V and J genes are TRBV19 and TRBJ1-4, with a weak D call TRBD1 (5 bases). Trimming pared 5 bases from V and 0 bases from J, leaving 13 bases between. CDR3 size: 16 residues. Germline CDR1 and CDR2: LNHDA and SQIVND (reference sequence). In DNA, the CDR3 is TGTGCCAGTAGTGTTACAGGTTCTACAACTAATGAAAAACTGTTTTTT. Translation gives CASSVTGSTTNEKLFF.